The present T cell receptor beta chain was sequenced within a study of cytomegalovirus exposure and HLA in healthy donors. General study findings and limits: Overall, roughly 150 TCR beta chains were annotated as cytomegalovirus-associated. Most subjects' HLA-A and HLA-B alleles were reportedly predicted from TCR beta sequences. Data from an earlier analysis indicated that most TCR beta V segments were productive either about 90% or about 30% of the time.

The PCR ran on 60 Vbeta and 13 Jbeta primers. Profiling relied on immunoSEQ multiplex PCR, and the TCRdb table lists in-frame clones only, not all of them. Of around 100,000 clones listed, about 76% were seen once; the top ten hold around 5%. Points on this clone: Its antigen is not identified.

The CDR3 consists of 16 residues. The V and J ends lost 6 bases and 9 bases, in that order; junction bases with no gene match: 10. The germline V gene has CDR1 SEHNR and CDR2 FQNEAQ (reference sequence). The sequencing input was PBMCs. The sequence came from a man younger than 45 in good health and CMV-seropositive. The chain combines TRBV7-9 with TRBJ2-1; the match to TRBD2 covers 14 bases. The CDR3 loop is CASSYRLAGGPGEQFF. The CDR3 DNA is TGTGCCAGCAGTTATAGACTAGCGGGGGGGCCCGGTGAGCAGTTCTTC.